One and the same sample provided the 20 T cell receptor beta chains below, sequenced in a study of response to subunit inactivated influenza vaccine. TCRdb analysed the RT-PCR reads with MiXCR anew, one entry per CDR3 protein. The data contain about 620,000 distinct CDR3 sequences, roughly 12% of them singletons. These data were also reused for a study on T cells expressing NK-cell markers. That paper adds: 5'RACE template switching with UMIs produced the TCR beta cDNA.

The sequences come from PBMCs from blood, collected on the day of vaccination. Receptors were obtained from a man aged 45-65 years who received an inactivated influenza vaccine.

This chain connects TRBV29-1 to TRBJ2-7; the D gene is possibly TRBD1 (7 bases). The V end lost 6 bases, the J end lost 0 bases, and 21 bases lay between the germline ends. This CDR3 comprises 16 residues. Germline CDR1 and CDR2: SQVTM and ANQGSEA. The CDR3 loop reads CSVSAGGISSSYEQYF. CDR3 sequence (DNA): TGCAGCGTATCCGCAGGGGGGATTTCGAGCTCCTACGAGCAGTACTTC.

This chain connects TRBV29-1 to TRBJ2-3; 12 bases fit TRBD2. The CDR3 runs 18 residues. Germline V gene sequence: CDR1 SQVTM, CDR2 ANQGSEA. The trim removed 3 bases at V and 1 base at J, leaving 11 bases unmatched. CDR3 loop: CSVDGLAGLKVGTDTQYF. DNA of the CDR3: TGCAGCGTTGACGGACTAGCGGGATTAAAGGTGGGCACAGATACGCAGTATTTT.

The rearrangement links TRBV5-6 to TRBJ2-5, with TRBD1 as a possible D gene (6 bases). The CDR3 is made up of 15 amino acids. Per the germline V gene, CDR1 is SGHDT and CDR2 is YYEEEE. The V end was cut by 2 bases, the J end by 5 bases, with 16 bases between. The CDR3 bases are TGTGCCAGCAGCTTTCAGGACAGCGTTTGGGAGACCCAGTACTTC. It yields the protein CASSFQDSVWETQYF.

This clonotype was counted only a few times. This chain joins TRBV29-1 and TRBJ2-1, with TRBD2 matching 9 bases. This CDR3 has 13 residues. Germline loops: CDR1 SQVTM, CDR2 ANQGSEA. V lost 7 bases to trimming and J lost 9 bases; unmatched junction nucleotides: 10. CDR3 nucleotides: TGCAGCGCCCTTATCCTAGCGGGAAGTGAGCAGTTCTTC. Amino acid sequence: CSALILAGSEQFF.

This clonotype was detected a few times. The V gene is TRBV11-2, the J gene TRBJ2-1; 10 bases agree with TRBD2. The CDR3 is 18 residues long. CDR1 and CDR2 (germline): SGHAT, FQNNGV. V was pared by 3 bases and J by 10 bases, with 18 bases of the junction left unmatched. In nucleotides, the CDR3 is TGTGCCAGCAGCTTCTCCGTGGGAACCGGGACTAGCGTTGGGGAGCAGTTCTTC. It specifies CASSFSVGTGTSVGEQFF.

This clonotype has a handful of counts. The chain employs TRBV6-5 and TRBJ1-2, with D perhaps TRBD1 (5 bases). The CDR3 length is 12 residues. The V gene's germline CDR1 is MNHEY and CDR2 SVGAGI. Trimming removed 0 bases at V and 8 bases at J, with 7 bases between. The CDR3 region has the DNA TGTGCCAGCAGTTACTCTGGGGGGGGCTACACCTTC. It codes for CASSYSGGGYTF.

DNA for the CDR3: TGCAGCGTTGAATCTGGCGTTAGGCTTGGCACAGATACGCAGTATTTT. Amino acids: CSVESGVRLGTDTQYF. The V call is TRBV29-1, the J call TRBJ2-3; unclear D gene. Trimming removed 2 bases from V and 1 base from J, with 16 bases in between. This CDR3 comprises 16 residues. Germline V gene data show CDR1 as SQVTM and CDR2 as ANQGSEA.

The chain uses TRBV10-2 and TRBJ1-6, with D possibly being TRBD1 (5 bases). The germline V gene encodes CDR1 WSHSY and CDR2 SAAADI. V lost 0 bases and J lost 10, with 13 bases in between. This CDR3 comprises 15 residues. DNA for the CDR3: TGCGCCAGCAGTGAGTCGAGGCGGGGCTGGTCACCCCTCCACTTT. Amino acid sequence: CASSESRRGWSPLHF.

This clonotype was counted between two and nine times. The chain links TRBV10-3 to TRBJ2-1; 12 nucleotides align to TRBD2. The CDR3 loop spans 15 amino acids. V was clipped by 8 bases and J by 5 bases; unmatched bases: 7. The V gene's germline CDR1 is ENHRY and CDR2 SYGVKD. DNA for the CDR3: TGTGCCATCTCAGCACTAGCGGGGGGACACAATGAGCAGTTCTTC. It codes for CAISALAGGHNEQFF.

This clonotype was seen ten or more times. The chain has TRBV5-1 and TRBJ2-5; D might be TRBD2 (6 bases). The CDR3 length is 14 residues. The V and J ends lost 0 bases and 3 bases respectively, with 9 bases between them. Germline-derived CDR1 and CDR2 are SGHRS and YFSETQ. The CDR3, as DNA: TGCGCCAGCAGCTTGGTACCGGGGGAAGAGACCCAGTACTTC. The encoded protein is CASSLVPGEETQYF. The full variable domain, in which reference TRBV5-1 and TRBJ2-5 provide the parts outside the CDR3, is KAGVTQTPRYLIKTRGQQVTLSCSPISGHRSVSWYQQTPGQGLQFLFEYFSETQRNKGNFPGRFSGRQFSNSRSEMNVSTLELGDSALYLCASSLVPGEETQYFGPGTRLLVL.

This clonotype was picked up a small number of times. The CDR3: CAISEFSPVGDEQFF. CDR3 DNA sequence: TGTGCCATCAGTGAGTTTTCGCCCGTGGGGGATGAGCAGTTCTTC. The V call is TRBV10-3, the J call TRBJ2-1; D may correspond to TRBD1 or TRBD2 (5 bases each). CDR1 is ENHRY and CDR2 is SYGVKD in the germline V gene. The CDR3 runs to 15 residues. The V gene lost 1 base and the J gene lost 8 bases, with 15 bases spanning the gap.

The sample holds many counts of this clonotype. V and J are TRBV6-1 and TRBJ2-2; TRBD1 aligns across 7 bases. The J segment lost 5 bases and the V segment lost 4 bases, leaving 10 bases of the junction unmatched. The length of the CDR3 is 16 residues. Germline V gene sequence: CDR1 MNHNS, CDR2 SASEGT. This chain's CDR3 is CASSVQRTGRTGELFF. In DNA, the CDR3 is TGTGCCAGCAGTGTACAGAGGACAGGACGGACCGGGGAGCTGTTTTTT.

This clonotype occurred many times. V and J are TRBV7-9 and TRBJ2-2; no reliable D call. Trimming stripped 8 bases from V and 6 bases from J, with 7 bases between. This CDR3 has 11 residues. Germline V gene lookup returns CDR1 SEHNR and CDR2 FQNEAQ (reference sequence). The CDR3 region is CASLESGELFF. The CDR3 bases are TGTGCCAGCCTGGAGTCCGGGGAGCTGTTTTTT.

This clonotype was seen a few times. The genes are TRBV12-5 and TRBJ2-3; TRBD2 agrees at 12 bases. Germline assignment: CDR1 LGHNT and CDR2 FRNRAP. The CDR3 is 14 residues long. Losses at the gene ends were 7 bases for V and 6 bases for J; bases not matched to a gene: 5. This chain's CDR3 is CASATSGSSDTQYF. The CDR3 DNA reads TGTGCTAGTGCGACTAGCGGGAGTTCGGATACGCAGTATTTT.

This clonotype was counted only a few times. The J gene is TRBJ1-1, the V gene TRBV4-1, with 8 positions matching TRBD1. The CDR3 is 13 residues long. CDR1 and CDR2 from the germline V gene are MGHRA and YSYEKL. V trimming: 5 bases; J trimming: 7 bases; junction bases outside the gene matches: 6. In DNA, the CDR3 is TGCGCCAGCAGCGCTACAGGGGGAGGTGAAGCTTTCTTT. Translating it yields CASSATGGGEAFF.

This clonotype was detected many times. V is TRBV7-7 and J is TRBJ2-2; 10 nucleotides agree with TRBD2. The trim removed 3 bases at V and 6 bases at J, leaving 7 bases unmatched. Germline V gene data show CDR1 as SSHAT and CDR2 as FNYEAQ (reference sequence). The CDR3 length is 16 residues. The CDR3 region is CASSFGGTSEAGELFF. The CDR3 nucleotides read TGTGCCAGCAGCTTTGGGGGGACTAGCGAGGCCGGGGAGCTGTTTTTT.

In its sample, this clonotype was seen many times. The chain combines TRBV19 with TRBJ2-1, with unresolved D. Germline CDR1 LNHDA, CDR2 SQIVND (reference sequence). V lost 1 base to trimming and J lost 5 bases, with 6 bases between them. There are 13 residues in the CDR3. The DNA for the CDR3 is TGTGCCAGTAGTATAGGGCTGAACAATGAGCAGTTCTTC. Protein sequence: CASSIGLNNEQFF.

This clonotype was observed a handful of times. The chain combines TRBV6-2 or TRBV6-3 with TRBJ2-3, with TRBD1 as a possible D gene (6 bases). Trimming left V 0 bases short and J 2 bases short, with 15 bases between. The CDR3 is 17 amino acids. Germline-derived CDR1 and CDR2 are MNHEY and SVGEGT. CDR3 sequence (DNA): TGTGCCAGCAGTTACTCGTCGCAGGGGAGATTCACAGATACGCAGTATTTT. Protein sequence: CASSYSSQGRFTDTQYF.

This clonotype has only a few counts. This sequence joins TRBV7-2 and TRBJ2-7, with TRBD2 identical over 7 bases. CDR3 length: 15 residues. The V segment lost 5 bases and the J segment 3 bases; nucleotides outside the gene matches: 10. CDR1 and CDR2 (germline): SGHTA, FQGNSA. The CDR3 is CASSPASGDNYEQYF. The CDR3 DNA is TGTGCCAGCAGCCCAGCTAGCGGAGACAACTACGAGCAGTACTTC.

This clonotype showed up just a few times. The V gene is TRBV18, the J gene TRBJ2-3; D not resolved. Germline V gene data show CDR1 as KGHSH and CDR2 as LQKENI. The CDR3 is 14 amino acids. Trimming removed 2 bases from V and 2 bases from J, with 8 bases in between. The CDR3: CASSPGSHTDTQYF. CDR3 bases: TGTGCCAGCTCACCAGGGTCCCACACAGATACGCAGTATTTT.